This T cell receptor beta chain was recovered during a study of T cell responses to AZD1222 COVID-19 vaccine. A remark on this clone: Its specificity is unknown.

The repertoire was sequenced with immunoSEQ multiplex PCR; TCRdb's copy has only in-frame clones and lacks some. The sample contains 100,000 to 150,000 clones, 87% of which appear only once. Study-wide results and caveats: No day 14 peak samples; only post-peak repertoires were characterized. Researchers report vaccine-associated CD4 TCRs spanning spike, with dominance at 160-218 and 743-854. Only six AZD1222 recipients tested seropositive at baseline. A mostly white British donor set with more females was recruited, and clonal diversity was possibly underestimated.

This sample comprised peripheral blood, obtained on day 0 of AZD1222 vaccination. The TCR sequence derives from an adult in good health.

The CDR3 region is CASSPQGATNEKLFF. DNA of the CDR3: TGTGCCAGCTCTCCCCAAGGGGCAACTAATGAAAAACTGTTTTTT. The V and J genes are TRBV18 and TRBJ1-4, with a tentative D call TRBD1 (5 bases). The germline V gene has CDR1 KGHSH and CDR2 LQKENI. V was cut by 6 bases and J by 0 bases, with 11 bases left in between. The CDR3 runs 15 residues. Full variable domain (outside the CDR3, taken from reference TRBV18 and TRBJ1-4): NAGVMQNPRHLVRRRGQEARLRCSPMKGHSHVYWYRQLPEEGLKFMVYLQKENIIDESGMPKERFSAEFPKEGPSILRIQQVVRGDSAAYFCASSPQGATNEKLFFGSGTQLSVL.